The following is a T cell receptor (beta chain) sequence with its context. Its antigen is still unknown. V was cut by 0 bases and J by 0 bases, with 11 bases left in between. This CDR3 is 15 amino acids long. Germline loops: CDR1 DFQATT, CDR2 SNEGSKA (reference sequence). This sample is part of a study of CD8 T cells in Susac syndrome. With random hexamers, reverse transcription was performed on about 0.45 to 1 ug of RNA. Across 54 Vbeta and 13 Jbeta, TCR beta CDR3 was amplified with immunoSEQ multiplex PCR. MiXCR, run by TCRdb on the immunoSEQ multiplex PCR reads, gives a single entry per CDR3 protein. Seen here are some 150,000 distinct CDR3 sequences, around 94% observed once, and the top ten hold approximately 0.25%. TEMRA cells were FACS-enriched, and CD8+ and CD4+ T cells were isolated negatively. Broader study findings: By the study's own acknowledgment, its TCR sequencing and HLA analysis included relatively few individuals.

V is TRBV20-1 and J is TRBJ1-1, with D unresolved. The receptor was isolated from a human donor in good health. The sequencing sample was made of CD8+ T cells from PBMCs. As DNA, the CDR3 is TGCAGTGCTAGAGATCCTCCCGAAATGAACACTGAAGCTTTCTTT. Its protein is CSARDPPEMNTEAFF.